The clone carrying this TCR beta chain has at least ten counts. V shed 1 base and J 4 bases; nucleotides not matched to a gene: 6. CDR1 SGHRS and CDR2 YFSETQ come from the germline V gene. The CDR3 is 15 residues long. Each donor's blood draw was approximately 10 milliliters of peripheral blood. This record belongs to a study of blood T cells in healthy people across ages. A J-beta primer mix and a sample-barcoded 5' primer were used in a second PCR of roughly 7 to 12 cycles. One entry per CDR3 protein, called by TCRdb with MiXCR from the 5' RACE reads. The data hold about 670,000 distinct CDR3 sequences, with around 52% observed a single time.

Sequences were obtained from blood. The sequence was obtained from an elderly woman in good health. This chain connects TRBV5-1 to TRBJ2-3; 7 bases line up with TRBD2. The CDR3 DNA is TGCGCCAGCAGCTTGTTGGGGGGGACGGCAGATACGCAGTATTTT. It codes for CASSLLGGTADTQYF. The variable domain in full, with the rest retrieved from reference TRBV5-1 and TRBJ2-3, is KAGVTQTPRYLIKTRGQQVTLSCSPISGHRSVSWYQQTPGQGLQFLFEYFSETQRNKGNFPGRFSGRQFSNSRSEMNVSTLELGDSALYLCASSLLGGTADTQYFGPGTRLTVL.